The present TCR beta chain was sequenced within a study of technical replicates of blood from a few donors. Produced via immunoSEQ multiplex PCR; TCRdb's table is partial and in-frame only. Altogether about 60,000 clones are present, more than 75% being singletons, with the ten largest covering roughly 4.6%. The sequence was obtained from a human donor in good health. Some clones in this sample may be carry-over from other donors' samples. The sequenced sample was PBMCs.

In nucleotides, the CDR3 is TGTGCCAGTAAATTAATAGCGGGAGAAGGAACCGGGGAGCTGTTTTTT. Amino acid sequence: CASKLIAGEGTGELFF. The gene calls are TRBV19 and TRBJ2-2; TRBD2 matches 9 bases. Trimming removed 7 bases from V and 5 bases from J; junction bases left unmatched: 11. Germline V gene sequence: CDR1 LNHDA, CDR2 SQIVND (reference sequence). This CDR3 comprises 16 residues.